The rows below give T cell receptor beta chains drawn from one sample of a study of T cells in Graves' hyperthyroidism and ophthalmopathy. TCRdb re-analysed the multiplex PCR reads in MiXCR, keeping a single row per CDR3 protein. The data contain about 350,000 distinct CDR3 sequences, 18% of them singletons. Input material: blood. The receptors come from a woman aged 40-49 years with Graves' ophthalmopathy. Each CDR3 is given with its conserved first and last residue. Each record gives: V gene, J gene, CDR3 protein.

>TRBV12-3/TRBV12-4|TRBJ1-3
CASSHVRRSGNTIYF
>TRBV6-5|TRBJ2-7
CASSFSGLVDEQYF
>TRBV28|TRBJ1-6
CASSLLQGRSPLHF
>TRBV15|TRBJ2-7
CATSRGVGRTYEQYF
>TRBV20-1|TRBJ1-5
CSAEGQDRNQPQHF
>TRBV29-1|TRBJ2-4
CSVPLGGSAYIQYF
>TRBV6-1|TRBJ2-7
CVSSQPRGGSGEQYF
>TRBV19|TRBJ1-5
CASSLQGGFSNQPQHF
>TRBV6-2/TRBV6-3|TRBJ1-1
CASKGLTMNTEAFF
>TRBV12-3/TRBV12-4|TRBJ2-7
CASSLDGGPDYEQYF
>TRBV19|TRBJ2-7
CASSIRGTAYEQYF
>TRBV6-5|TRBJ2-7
CASSPLSGVTSLYEQYF
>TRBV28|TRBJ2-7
CASSPNRPGGTYEQYF
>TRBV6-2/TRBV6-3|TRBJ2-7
CASSQGRQGKFEQYF
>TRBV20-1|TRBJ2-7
CSADQAASSYEQYF
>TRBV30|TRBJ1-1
CAWSYGARGEAFF
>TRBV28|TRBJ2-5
CASSLFSSSGYQETQYF
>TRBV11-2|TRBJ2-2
CASSLGTGYSGELFF
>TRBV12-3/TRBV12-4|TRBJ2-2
CASGSGAWAGELFF
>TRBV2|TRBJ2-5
CASSELLAGGETQYF
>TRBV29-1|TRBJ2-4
CSVQGTAANIQYF
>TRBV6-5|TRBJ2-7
CASSSTGTATYEQYF
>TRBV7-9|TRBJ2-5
CASSSRDEETQYF
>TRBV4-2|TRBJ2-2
CASSQASLTGELFF
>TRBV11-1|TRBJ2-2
CASSPALAGGVTGELFF
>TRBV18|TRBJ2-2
CASSPHSTGELFF
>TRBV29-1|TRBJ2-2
CSVGIGANTGELFF
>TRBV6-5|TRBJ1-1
CASSLQGAAEAFF
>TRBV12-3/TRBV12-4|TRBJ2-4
CASSFQRGLKNIQYF
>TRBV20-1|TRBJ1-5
CSASQGGASNQPQHF
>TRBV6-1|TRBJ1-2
CASSEGLYGYTF
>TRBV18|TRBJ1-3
CASSPTKGATGNTIYF
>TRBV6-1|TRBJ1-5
CASSDTGYNQPQHF